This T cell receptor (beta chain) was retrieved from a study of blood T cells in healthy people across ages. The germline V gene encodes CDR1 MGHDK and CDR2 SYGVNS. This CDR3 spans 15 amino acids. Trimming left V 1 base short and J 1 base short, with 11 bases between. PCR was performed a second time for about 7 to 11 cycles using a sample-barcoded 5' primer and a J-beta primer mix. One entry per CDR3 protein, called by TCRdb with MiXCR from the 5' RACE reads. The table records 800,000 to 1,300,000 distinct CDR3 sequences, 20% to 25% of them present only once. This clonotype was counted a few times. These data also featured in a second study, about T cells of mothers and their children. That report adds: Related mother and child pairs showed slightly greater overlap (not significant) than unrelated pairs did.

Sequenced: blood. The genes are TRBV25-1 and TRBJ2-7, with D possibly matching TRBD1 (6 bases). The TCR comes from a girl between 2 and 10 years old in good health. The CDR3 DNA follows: TGTGCCAGCAGTGAATTGGGGGCAGATTCCTACGAGCAGTACTTC. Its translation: CASSELGADSYEQYF.